This T cell receptor beta chain comes out of a study of blood T cell repertoires in COVID-19. On the study more broadly: Researchers got acute and convalescent COVID-19 samples from the United States, Italy and Spain. Sources were T cells, B-cell-depleted T cells, or PBMCs; the material itself was cDNA or gDNA.

This clone occurred once. The CDR3 has 14 amino acids. The germline gives CDR1 SGHAT, CDR2 FQNNGV. The V end was cut by 5 bases, the J end by 4 bases, with 11 bases between. Authors' methods: Reference gene primers were amplified, and this amplification served to estimate nucleated cell counts. Here immunoSEQ multiplex PCR was the method, and the copy in TCRdb shows in-frame clones only, minus some. The V and J calls and clone size come from that table; D and trimming were worked out from the DNA. The sample yields 150,000 to 200,000 clones, 85% to 90% seen once. J is TRBJ1-4 and V is TRBV11-2, with D unclear. This receptor was obtained from a woman of 80 years or more in a cohort sampled during active or convalescent COVID-19. The sample was peripheral blood. The CDR3 is CASSSGLINEKLFF. The CDR3 DNA is TGTGCCAGCAGCAGTGGGCTGATTAATGAAAAACTGTTTTTT.